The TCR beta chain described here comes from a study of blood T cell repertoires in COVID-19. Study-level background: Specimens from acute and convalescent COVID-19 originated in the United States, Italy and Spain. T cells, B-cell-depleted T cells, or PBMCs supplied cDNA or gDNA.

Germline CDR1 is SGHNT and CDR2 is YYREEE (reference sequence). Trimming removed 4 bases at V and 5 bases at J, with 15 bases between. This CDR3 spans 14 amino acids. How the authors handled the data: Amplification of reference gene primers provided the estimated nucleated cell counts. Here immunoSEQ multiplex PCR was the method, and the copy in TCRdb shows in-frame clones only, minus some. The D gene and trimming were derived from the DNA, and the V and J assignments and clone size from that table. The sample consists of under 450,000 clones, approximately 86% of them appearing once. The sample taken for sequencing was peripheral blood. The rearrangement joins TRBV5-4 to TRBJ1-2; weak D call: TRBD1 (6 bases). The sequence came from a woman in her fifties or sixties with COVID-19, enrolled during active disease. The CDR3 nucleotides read TGTGCCAGCAGCCCTCAGAGGACAGCTTATGGCTACACCTTC. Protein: CASSPQRTAYGYTF.